The source of this T cell receptor beta chain is a study of control samples from healthy donors and cancer patients. CDR3 size: 14 residues. Per germline, CDR1 LGHNA and CDR2 YSLEER. V was pared by 2 bases and J by 4 bases, with 9 bases between. The protocol was immunoSEQ multiplex PCR, while the TCRdb copy is restricted to in-frame clones and leaves out a portion. The table has 170,000 or so clones, roughly 94% seen once. Input material: blood. The receptor was derived from a woman aged 40 to 50 in good health. This chain links TRBV4-3 with TRBJ2-1; no firm D call. In DNA form, the CDR3 reads TGCGCCAGCAGCCAACGTGCGTTATACAATGAGCAGTTCTTC. Its translation is CASSQRALYNEQFF.